This TCR beta chain stems from a study of T-cell reconstitution after alpha-beta-depleted transplantation in children (dated by TCRdb to the mid-2010s). A note on the overall study: T-cell immune reconstitution after TCRalphabeta/CD19-depleted allogeneic hematopoietic cell transplantation in children was quantitatively tracked in the study by means of TCR repertoire profiling. Overall results and qualifications from the work: About two months after transplant, the apparently early recovery of alphabetaT-cell counts reportedly depended on just several hundred clones that had expanded rapidly and came from non-depleted graft cells. The high TCRbeta diversity at day 60 in some patients was ascribed to recipient T cells and intrathymic progenitors that had survived conditioning. Over the following months the frequencies of hyperexpanded clones went down, and after one year T-cell counts and TCRbeta diversity were mostly credited to newly produced T cells.

With respect to this clonotype: The clone's antigen remains unknown. It has no much larger one-base neighbor in the sample; base qualities were not kept.

The CDR3 starts with the cysteine, ends with the phenylalanine, and has 14 residues. Kept here is only the CDR3 DNA, which spans 42 bases and is read in frame from base 1. Between the V and J ends, shortened by 2 bases and 3 bases respectively, the junction contains 10 bases. CDR1 and CDR2 (SGHAT, FQNNGV) derive from the germline V gene. The treatment or condition label for this specimen denotes: allogeneic hematopoietic cell transplantation with graft depleted of TCRalphabeta T cells and CD19 B cells. TCRalphabeta/CD19-depleted allogeneic hematopoietic cell grafts were given to the transplant recipients, all of whom were children. Receptor amplification or capture employed PCR. Sequencing relied on an Illumina HiSeq 2500. TCR library preparation used molecular barcoding, with unique molecular identifiers applied to normalize quantification of the TCRbeta repertoire. The raw public reads went through TCRdb reprocessing: fastp at Q25, MiXCR clone calling, in-frame beta chains kept. For every CDR3 protein sequence, its rows merge into one entry that carries the most common genes and DNA. This sample has approximately 650,000 distinct CDR3 sequences in its table, and about an eighth of those were observed once. Together, the top ten hold 0.79% of the sample.

The starting material was PBMCs, obtained before TCRalphabeta/CD19-depleted stem cell transplant. The sequence is built from TRBV11-2 and TRBJ1-1; the D gene cannot be resolved reliably. The TCR comes from a girl under 10 years old with congenital amegakaryocytic thrombocytopenia, due to receive a stem cell transplant. The bases read TGTGCCAGCAGCTTAAGTATTTTGGACACTGAAGCTTTCTTT. Its translation reads: CASSLSILDTEAFF.